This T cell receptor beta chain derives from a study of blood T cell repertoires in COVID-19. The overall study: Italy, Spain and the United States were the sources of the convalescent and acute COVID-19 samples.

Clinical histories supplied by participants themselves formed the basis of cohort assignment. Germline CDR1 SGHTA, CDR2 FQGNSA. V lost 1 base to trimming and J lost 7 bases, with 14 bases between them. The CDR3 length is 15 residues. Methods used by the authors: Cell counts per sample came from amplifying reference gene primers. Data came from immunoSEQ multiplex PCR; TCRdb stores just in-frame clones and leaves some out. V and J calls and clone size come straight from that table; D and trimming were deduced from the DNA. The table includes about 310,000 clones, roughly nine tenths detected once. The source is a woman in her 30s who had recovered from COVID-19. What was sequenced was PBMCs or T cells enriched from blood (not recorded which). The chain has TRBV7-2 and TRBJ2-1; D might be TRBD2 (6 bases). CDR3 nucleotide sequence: TGTGCCAGCAGCTTAGTTACGGGAGTGGGGAATGAGCAGTTCTTC. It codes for CASSLVTGVGNEQFF.